The TCR beta chain under discussion was sequenced for a study of T cell clonality in common variable immunodeficiency. Broader study findings: What drives increased CVID clonality needs T cell subpopulation sequencing. Links between repertoire features and CVID complications were heterogeneity-limited.

Some clones are missing from TCRdb's copy, which holds only in-frame ones; the method was immunoSEQ multiplex PCR. The record shows around 45,000 clones for this sample, with no singletons present. The CDR3 runs 15 residues. Trimming removed 0 bases from V and 6 bases from J, with 14 bases in between. Germline loops: CDR1 ENHRY, CDR2 SYGVKD. This clone was observed at least ten times. Its cognate antigen is unknown. The read ends 3 residues before the CDR3 terminus; that terminus is restored from the germline J gene. Material for sequencing was peripheral blood mononuclear cells. This receptor was taken from a person between 18 and 69 years old in good health. The chain recombines TRBV10-3 with TRBJ1-2; D is perhaps TRBD1 (5 bases). The CDR3 is CAISESLGTGDGYTF. The sequenced part of the CDR3 DNA is TGTGCCATCAGTGAGTCTCTTGGGACGGGGGATGGC.